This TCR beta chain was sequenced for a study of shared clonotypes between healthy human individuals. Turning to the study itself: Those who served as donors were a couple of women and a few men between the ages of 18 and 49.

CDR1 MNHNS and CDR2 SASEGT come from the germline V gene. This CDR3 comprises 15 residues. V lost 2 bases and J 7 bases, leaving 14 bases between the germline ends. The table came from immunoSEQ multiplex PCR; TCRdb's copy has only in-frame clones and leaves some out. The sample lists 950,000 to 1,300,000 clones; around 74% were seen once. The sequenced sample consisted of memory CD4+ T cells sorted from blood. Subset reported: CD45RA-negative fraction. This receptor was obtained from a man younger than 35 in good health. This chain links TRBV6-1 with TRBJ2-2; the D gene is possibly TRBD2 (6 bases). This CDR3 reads CASSENMGAGGELFF. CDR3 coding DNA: TGTGCCAGCAGTGAAAACATGGGAGCGGGCGGGGAGCTGTTTTTT.